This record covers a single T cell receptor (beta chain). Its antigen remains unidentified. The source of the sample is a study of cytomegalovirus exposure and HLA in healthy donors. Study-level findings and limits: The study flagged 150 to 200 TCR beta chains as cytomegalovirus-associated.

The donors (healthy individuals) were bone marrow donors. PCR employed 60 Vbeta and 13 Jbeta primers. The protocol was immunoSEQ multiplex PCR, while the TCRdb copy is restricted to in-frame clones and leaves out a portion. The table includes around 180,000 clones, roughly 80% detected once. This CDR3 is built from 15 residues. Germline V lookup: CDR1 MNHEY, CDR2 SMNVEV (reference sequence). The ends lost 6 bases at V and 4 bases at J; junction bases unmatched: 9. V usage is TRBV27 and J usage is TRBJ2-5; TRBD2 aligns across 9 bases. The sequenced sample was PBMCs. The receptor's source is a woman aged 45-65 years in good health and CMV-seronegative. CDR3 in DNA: TGTGCCAGCAGCCCGGGACTAGCAGGGGGAGAGACCCAGTACTTC. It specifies CASSPGLAGGETQYF.